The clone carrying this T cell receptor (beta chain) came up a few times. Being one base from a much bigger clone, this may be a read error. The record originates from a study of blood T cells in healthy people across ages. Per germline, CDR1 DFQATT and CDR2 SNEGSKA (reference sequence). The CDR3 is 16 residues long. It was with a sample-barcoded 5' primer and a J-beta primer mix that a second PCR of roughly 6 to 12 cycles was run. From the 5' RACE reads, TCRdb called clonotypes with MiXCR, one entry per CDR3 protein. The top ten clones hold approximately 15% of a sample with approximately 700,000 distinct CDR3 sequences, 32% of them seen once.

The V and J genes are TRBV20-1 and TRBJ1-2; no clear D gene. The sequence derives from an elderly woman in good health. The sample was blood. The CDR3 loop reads CSADESSTTANCGYTF. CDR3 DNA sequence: TGCAGTGCAGACGAGAGCTCCACGACCGCTAACTGTGGCTACACCTTC.